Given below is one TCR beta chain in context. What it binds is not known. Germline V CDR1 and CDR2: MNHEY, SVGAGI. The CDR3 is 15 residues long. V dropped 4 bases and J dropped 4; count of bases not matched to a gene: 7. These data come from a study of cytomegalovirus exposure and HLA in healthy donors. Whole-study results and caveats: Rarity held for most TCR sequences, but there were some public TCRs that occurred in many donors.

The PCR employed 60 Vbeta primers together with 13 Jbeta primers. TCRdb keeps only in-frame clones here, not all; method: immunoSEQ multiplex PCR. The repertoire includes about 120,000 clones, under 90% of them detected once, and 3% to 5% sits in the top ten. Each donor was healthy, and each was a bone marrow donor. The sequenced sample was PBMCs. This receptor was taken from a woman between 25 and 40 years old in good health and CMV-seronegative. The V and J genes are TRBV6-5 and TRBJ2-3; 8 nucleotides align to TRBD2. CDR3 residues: CASSLSSGRPDTQYF. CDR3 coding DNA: TGTGCCAGCAGTTTGTCGAGCGGGAGACCAGATACGCAGTATTTT.